Below are 32 T cell receptor beta chains sequenced from a single sample in a study of blood T cell repertoires in COVID-19 (TCRdb year 2020). Library preparation was by the immunoSEQ multiplex PCR assay. TCRdb retrieved this table from immuneACCESS and kept in-frame rearrangements only. Not all clones are present; in checked studies, unresolved V genes account for under half, and no reason is known for the remainder. Recorded for this sample are 120,000 to 150,000 clones; roughly 84% of them occurred a single time. The ten largest clones take up almost 6% of the sample. Material: PBMCs or T cells enriched from blood (not recorded which). Receptors originate from a woman aged 45 to 65 who had been exposed to COVID-19.

The chain's CDR3 is CASSIDGAGSPYEQYF. DNA of the CDR3: TGTGCCAGCAGCATCGATGGGGCGGGGTCCCCCTACGAGCAGTACTTC. The chain is built from TRBV7-3 and TRBJ2-7; D is possibly TRBD2 (6 bases). V lost 5 bases, J lost 2 bases, and 19 bases lay in between. The CDR3 is 16 residues long. Germline V gives CDR1 SGHTA, CDR2 FQGTGA. The full variable domain, with the rest looked up from reference TRBV7-3 and TRBJ2-7, is GAGVSQTPSNKVTEKGKYVELRCDPISGHTALYWYRQSLGQGPEFLIYFQGTGAADDSGLPNDRFFAVRPEGSVSTLKIQRTERGDSAVYLCASSIDGAGSPYEQYFGPGTRLTVT.

The rearrangement links TRBV3-1 (or the pseudogene TRBV3-2) to TRBJ2-7, with D perhaps matching TRBD1 (6 bases). V gave up 4 bases and J gave up 5 bases, with 15 bases separating them. The CDR3 is 14 amino acids. Germline CDR1 is LGHDT and CDR2 is YNNKEL (reference sequence). The CDR3 DNA sequence: TGTGCCAGCAGCCCCGGACAGTATTACCACGAGCAGTACTTC. Protein: CASSPGQYYHEQYF.

The gene calls are TRBV27 and TRBJ1-4; 7 bases match TRBD1. Trimming cost V 0 bases and J 10 bases; bases outside gene matches: 8. In germline, CDR1 is MNHEY, CDR2 SMNVEV (reference sequence). The CDR3 totals 15 residues. CDR3 DNA sequence: TGTGCCAGCAGTTTATCCCACTCGGGGACAGCAAAACTGTTTTTT. Amino acid sequence: CASSLSHSGTAKLFF.

The chain carries TRBV15 and TRBJ1-2; the D is unclear. V was shortened by 5 bases and J by 4 bases, with 14 bases between the two germline ends. The CDR3 sequence is 14 residues long. Looked up from germline, CDR1 is LNHNV and CDR2 is YYDKDF (reference sequence). CDR3 nucleotide sequence: TGTGCCACCAGCGGTGGGGAGGTTGGCTATGGCTACACCTTC. Translating it yields CATSGGEVGYGYTF.

This clone was found once. The CDR3 DNA sequence: TGTGCCAGTAGTCCGCGCGCGCCATTCTTCACAGATACGCAGTATTTT. The encoded protein is CASSPRAPFFTDTQYF. V is TRBV19 and J is TRBJ2-3; D is unresolved. The length of the CDR3 is 16 residues. The V end was cut by 5 bases, the J end by 2 bases, with 17 bases between. Germline CDR1 LNHDA, CDR2 SQIVND (reference sequence).

The CDR3 loop is CASSTTIRPSGNGYTF. CDR3 DNA sequence: TGTGCCAGTTCTACAACCATCAGGCCCTCGGGGAATGGCTACACCTTC. The chain combines TRBV19 with TRBJ1-2; D ambiguous. CDR3 length: 16 amino acids. The germline CDR1 and CDR2 sequences are LNHDA and SQIVND (reference sequence). With 8 bases removed from V and 6 bases from J, the gap between germline ends came to 25 bases.

This clone has just a few counts. The V call is TRBV6-4, the J call TRBJ2-3; 10 positions agree with TRBD2. The germline CDR1 and CDR2 sequences are MRHNA and SNTAGT. There are 15 residues in the CDR3. Unmatched junction bases numbered 8, after V lost 5 bases and J lost 6 bases. This chain's CDR3 is CASSSSGGAGDTQYF. For the CDR3, the DNA is TGTGCCAGCAGTTCGAGCGGGGGGGCGGGTGATACGCAGTATTTT.

V is TRBV7-2 and J is TRBJ2-1; D gene unclear. The germline V gene has CDR1 SGHTA and CDR2 FQGNSA. The V gene lost 1 base and the J gene lost 4 bases, with 8 bases spanning the gap. CDR3 length: 14 amino acids. CDR3 in amino acids: CASSLGSGYNEQFF. In DNA form, the CDR3 reads TGTGCCAGCAGCTTAGGTTCCGGTTACAATGAGCAGTTCTTC.

The chain links TRBV6-2 or TRBV6-3 to TRBJ1-5; TRBD1 aligns across 7 bases. The V segment lost 5 bases and the J segment 5 bases; nucleotides outside the gene matches: 12. The CDR3 has 16 residues. The germline CDR1 and CDR2 sequences are MNHEY and SVGEGT. CDR3 in DNA: TGTGCCAGCAGTGTATGGGACAGCCCAGGGGATCAGCCCCAGCATTTT. Protein product: CASSVWDSPGDQPQHF.

The V call is TRBV4-1, the J call TRBJ2-1; 15 nucleotides match TRBD2. Losses at the gene ends were 0 bases for V and 7 bases for J; bases not matched to a gene: 4. The germline gives CDR1 MGHRA, CDR2 YSYEKL. This CDR3 region has 17 residues. The CDR3 coding sequence is TGCGCCAGCAGCCAAGAGGGGGGACTAGCGGGAGGAAATGAGCAGTTCTTC. Protein sequence: CASSQEGGLAGGNEQFF.

The V call is TRBV2, the J call TRBJ1-5, with a possible D match to TRBD1 (5 bases). There are 15 residues in the CDR3. The germline CDR1 and CDR2 sequences are SNHLY and FYNNEI. V lost 1 base and J lost 5, with 12 bases in between. The CDR3 DNA reads as TGTGCCAGCAGTGAAGGGGGGAGGGCCCATCAGCCCCAGCATTTT. Its protein is CASSEGGRAHQPQHF.

The rearrangement links TRBV19 to TRBJ1-1, with D tentatively TRBD1 (6 bases). This CDR3 has 15 amino acids. The germline V gene encodes CDR1 LNHDA and CDR2 SQIVND (reference sequence). V lost 5 bases and J 1 base, leaving 14 bases between the germline ends. The CDR3 is CASSPGGRGNTEAFF. Here the CDR3 DNA reads TGTGCCAGTAGTCCTGGGGGCAGGGGGAACACTGAAGCTTTCTTT.

Only a few counts were recorded for this clone. The rearrangement links TRBV11-2 to TRBJ1-6; a possible D gene is TRBD1 (6 bases). Germline V lookup: CDR1 SGHAT, CDR2 FQNNGV. V lost 6 bases and J 8 bases, leaving 17 bases between the germline ends. The CDR3 sequence is 15 residues long. The CDR3 is CASSLTDSRDSPLHF. Written as DNA, the CDR3 is TGTGCCAGCAGTCTAACGGACAGTCGAGATTCACCCCTCCACTTT.

This chain links TRBV9 with TRBJ1-3; the match to TRBD1 covers 7 bases. The CDR3 totals 18 residues. Germline CDR1 is SGDLS and CDR2 is YYNGEE. Trimming took 0 bases from V and 0 from J; bases not matched to a gene: 9. In DNA form, the CDR3 reads TGTGCCAGCAGCGTAGAATTATCGGACAGGCACTCTGGAAACACCATATATTTT. Residues: CASSVELSDRHSGNTIYF.

This CDR3 reads CASSPAYEQYF. The DNA for the CDR3 is TGTGCCAGCAGCCCGGCCTACGAGCAGTACTTC. V and J are TRBV3-1 (or the pseudogene TRBV3-2) and TRBJ2-7, with D hard to call. V gave up 4 bases and J gave up 2 bases, with 3 bases separating them. The CDR3 sequence is 11 residues long. CDR1 is LGHDT, CDR2 YNNKEL, per germline (reference sequence).

This clone was counted only a few times. V gene TRBV12-3 or TRBV12-4 combines with J gene TRBJ1-1, with 7 bases matching TRBD1. Germline trimming cut 6 bases from V and 7 bases from J; bases unmatched to any gene: 8. CDR3 length: 13 amino acids. For the CDR3, the DNA is TGTGCCAGCAGCCCCACAGGGGAGGATGAAGCTTTCTTT. Translation gives CASSPTGEDEAFF.

A single count supports this clone. The chain carries TRBV7-6 and TRBJ2-1, with 13 bases fitting TRBD2. CDR1 is SGHVS and CDR2 is FNYEAQ in the germline V gene. Germline trimming cut 5 bases from V and 12 bases from J; bases unmatched to any gene: 10. The CDR3 has 15 amino acids. In DNA, the CDR3 is TGTGCCAGCAGCCCTGGACTAGCGGGAGCGCGAGGGCAGTTCTTC. Amino acids: CASSPGLAGARGQFF. The entire variable domain, with the rest obtained from reference TRBV7-6 and TRBJ2-1, is as follows: GAGVSQSPRYKVTKRGQDVALRCDPISGHVSLYWYRQALGQGPEFLTYFNYEAQQDKSGLPNDRFSAERPEGSISTLTIQRTEQRDSAMYRCASSPGLAGARGQFFGPGTRLTVL.

The rearrangement joins TRBV1 to TRBJ1-4. TRBV1 is labeled a pseudogene. The CDR3 contains 17 residues. The CDR3, as DNA: TGCACCAGCAGCCAAGATCGTAGCGGGAAGGGGAATGAAAAACTGTTTTTT. Amino acid sequence: CTSSQDRSGKGNEKLFF.

This clone was seen only a few times. The rearrangement links TRBV7-9 to TRBJ2-5, with D perhaps matching TRBD1 (6 bases). The CDR3 contains 15 residues. The V end lost 3 bases, the J end lost 3 bases, and 14 bases lay between the germline ends. From germline, CDR1 is SEHNR and CDR2 FQNEAQ (reference sequence). CDR3 amino acids: CASSLRQAKKETQYF. The CDR3 DNA sequence: TGTGCCAGCAGCTTGAGACAGGCCAAGAAAGAGACCCAGTACTTC.

This chain joins TRBV10-3 and TRBJ1-6, with D tentatively TRBD1 (5 bases). The length of the CDR3 is 14 residues. V gave up 3 bases and J gave up 9 bases, with 12 bases separating them. CDR1 and CDR2 (germline): ENHRY, SYGVKD. The CDR3 region has the DNA TGTGCCATCAGTGACCCGGACATTTCTTCACCCCTCCACTTT. Translated: CAISDPDISSPLHF.

CDR3 DNA: TGTGCCAGCAGTTTATCGACCCCAGGGGGCAGTGGCTACACCTTC. Protein product: CASSLSTPGGSGYTF. The chain uses TRBV28 and TRBJ1-2; 8 nucleotides line up with TRBD1. After removal of 1 base from V and 7 bases from J, the junction contained 8 bases not matched to a gene. The CDR3 contains 15 residues. Germline V gene lookup returns CDR1 MDHEN and CDR2 SYDVKM.

The chain is built from TRBV6-5 and TRBJ2-2, with D tentatively TRBD2 (6 bases). Germline CDR1 and CDR2: MNHEY and SVGAGI. The CDR3 totals 14 residues. V gave up 7 bases and J gave up 4 bases, with 13 bases separating them. The CDR3 coding sequence is TGTGCCAGCAAGACTAGTACGGGCACCGGGGAGCTGTTTTTT. Amino acids: CASKTSTGTGELFF.

CDR3 loop: CASSAGTVSNTEAFF. The CDR3 DNA is TGTGCCAGCAGCGCCGGGACAGTATCAAACACTGAAGCTTTCTTT. The chain uses TRBV9 and TRBJ1-1; 7 bases line up with TRBD1. Germline V gene lookup returns CDR1 SGDLS and CDR2 YYNGEE. The CDR3 spans 15 residues. Trimming removed 3 bases from V and 2 bases from J; junction bases left unmatched: 7. The full variable domain, rest sourced from reference TRBV9 and TRBJ1-1, is DSGVTQTPKHLITATGQRVTLRCSPRSGDLSVYWYQQSLDQGLQFLIQYYNGEERAKGNILERFSAQQFPDLHSELNLSSLELGDSALYFCASSAGTVSNTEAFFGQGTRLTVV.

J is TRBJ2-3 and V is TRBV6-5, with 12 nucleotides matching TRBD2. In germline, CDR1 is MNHEY, CDR2 SVGAGI. CDR3 length: 15 amino acids. V was clipped by 6 bases and J by 7 bases; unmatched bases: 8. The CDR3 DNA follows: TGTGCCAGCAGAATAACTAGCGGGAGGCAAAATACGCAGTATTTT. Encoded protein: CASRITSGRQNTQYF.

This clone was counted a few times. The chain carries TRBV15 and TRBJ2-7; TRBD1 aligns across 12 bases. With V trimmed by 0 bases and J by 2 bases, 2 bases remained unmatched. This CDR3 has 16 amino acids. Germline CDR1 is LNHNV and CDR2 is YYDKDF (reference sequence). The CDR3 region is CATSREGTGGTYEQYF. In nucleotides, the CDR3 is TGTGCCACCAGCAGAGAGGGGACAGGGGGCACCTACGAGCAGTACTTC.

The genes are TRBV21-1 and TRBJ1-2. TRBV21-1 is an annotated pseudogene. The CDR3 loop spans 16 amino acids. DNA of the CDR3: TGTGCCAGCAGCAAAGGGGGCGGGAAATGCAACTATGGCTACACCTTC. It is translated as CASSKGGGKCNYGYTF.

The chain has TRBV19 and TRBJ1-5; maybe TRBD1 (5 bases). Trimming removed 0 bases at V and 4 bases at J, with 10 bases between. This CDR3 region has 15 residues. The germline gives CDR1 LNHDA, CDR2 SQIVND (reference sequence). CDR3 loop: CASSIDLGGNQPQHF. The DNA of the CDR3 is TGTGCCAGTAGTATAGATCTCGGGGGAAATCAGCCCCAGCATTTT.

The chain employs TRBV7-8 and TRBJ2-1, with 9 bases fitting TRBD2. CDR3 length equals 16 residues. The trim removed 5 bases at V and 2 bases at J, leaving 7 bases unmatched. Germline V gives CDR1 SGHVS, CDR2 FQNEAQ. CDR3 sequence reads: CASSPHSGRAYNEQFF. In DNA form, the CDR3 reads TGTGCCAGCAGCCCACATAGCGGGAGAGCCTACAATGAGCAGTTCTTC.

The V gene is TRBV9, the J gene TRBJ1-6, with a possible D match to TRBD1 (5 bases). Germline V CDR1 and CDR2: SGDLS, YYNGEE. The CDR3 spans 13 residues. V shed 4 bases and J shed 3 bases, with 5 bases lying between them. The CDR3 DNA is TGTGCCAGCAGCCAGGGCTATAATTCACCCCTCCACTTT. Amino acids: CASSQGYNSPLHF.

This rearrangement joins TRBV7-2 to TRBJ2-3; 15 nucleotides align to TRBD2. This CDR3 has 17 amino acids. The ends lost 5 bases at V and 1 base at J; junction bases unmatched: 4. Germline assignment: CDR1 SGHTA and CDR2 FQGNSA. The CDR3 DNA sequence: TGTGCCAGCAGCAACGGACTAGCGGGGGGGCGCACAGATACGCAGTATTTT. As protein: CASSNGLAGGRTDTQYF.

This chain connects TRBV3-1 (or the pseudogene TRBV3-2) to TRBJ1-2; 8 bases fit TRBD1. The CDR3 covers 14 residues. The V gene end was trimmed by 7 bases and the J gene end by 6 bases; junction bases not matched to a gene: 10. Germline CDR1 and CDR2: LGHDT and YNNKEL (reference sequence). The CDR3 nucleotides read TGTGCCAGCAAACCGGTCCAGGGGGCGCATGGCTACACCTTC. Translating gives CASKPVQGAHGYTF.

This chain joins TRBV6-6 and TRBJ1-1; TRBD1 aligns across 10 bases. The CDR3 loop spans 15 amino acids. V dropped 10 bases and J dropped 1; count of bases not matched to a gene: 9. Germline lookup yields CDR1 MNHNY and CDR2 SVGAGI (reference sequence). The DNA for the CDR3 is TGTGCCACCTCGGAGACAGGGGGCCCGAACACTGAAGCTTTCTTT. Its protein product is CATSETGGPNTEAFF.